This is a list of T cell receptor beta chains from one sample in a study of T cell changes during pregnancy in multiple sclerosis. Assay: immunoSEQ multiplex PCR; the TCRdb copy retains only in-frame clones and omits some. The sample holds 60,000 or so clones, 80% to 90% seen once. The sequences come from peripheral blood, collected in the first trimester of pregnancy. Receptor source: a female donor in good health, enrolled as a control in a pregnancy study. Both conserved end residues are part of each CDR3. Each record gives: D gene, clone size, V gene, CDR3 length, J gene, CDR3 DNA, CDR3 protein. A D gene is named only where the DNA matches it firmly. Size tells how often a clone was seen (once, few, many) or the class of an expanded clone, and some rows leave it out.

D: TRBD1; size: .; V: TRBV14; length: 17; J: TRBJ2-7; DNA: TGTGCCAGCAGCCAAGATTTTTCAGGGACAGGGGTCCACGAGCAGTACTTC; CDR3: CASSQDFSGTGVHEQYF
D: .; size: .; V: TRBV6-4; length: 11; J: TRBJ1-1; DNA: TGTGCCAGCAGAAGGGGGTCTGAAGCTTTCTTT; CDR3: CASRRGSEAFF
D: TRBD1; size: .; V: TRBV7-8; length: 20; J: TRBJ2-3; DNA: TGTGCCAGCAGCTTTTACGAAAGGACAGGGATGGCTTGGGGCACAGATACGCAGTATTTT; CDR3: CASSFYERTGMAWGTDTQYF
D: .; size: .; V: TRBV7-2; length: 17; J: TRBJ2-5; DNA: TGTGCCAGCAGCTACGTACCGGGACAAGTTTTAAAAGAGACCCAGTACTTC; CDR3: CASSYVPGQVLKETQYF
D: .; size: .; V: TRBV9; length: 14; J: TRBJ2-3; DNA: TGTGCCAGCAGCGTAGGTGGCGGGGCCGGATCGCAGTATTTT; CDR3: CASSVGGGAGSQYF
D: TRBD1; size: .; V: TRBV27; length: 15; J: TRBJ1-2; DNA: TGTGCCAGCAGTCTATCGCCGGGGGACAGGGTACATGACACCTTC; CDR3: CASSLSPGDRVHDTF
D: .; size: .; V: TRBV18; length: 14; J: TRBJ1-6; DNA: TGTGCCAGCTCACCGGCCGGGGAGCGCTCACCCCTCCACTTT; CDR3: CASSPAGERSPLHF
D: .; size: .; V: TRBV15; length: 15; J: TRBJ1-1; DNA: TGTGCCACCAGTGTCACCCAGACTCCGAACACTGAAGCTTTCTTT; CDR3: CATSVTQTPNTEAFF
D: TRBD2; size: .; V: TRBV4-3; length: 15; J: TRBJ2-5; DNA: TGCGCCAGCAGCCAAGGGCATAGCGGGGGACAGACCCAGTACTTC; CDR3: CASSQGHSGGQTQYF
D: TRBD2; size: once; V: TRBV11-3; length: 17; J: TRBJ2-3; DNA: TGTGCCAGCAGCTTAGGATCTAGCGGGGGAGTCAGGGATACGCAGTATTTT; CDR3: CASSLGSSGGVRDTQYF
D: .; size: few; V: TRBV7-9; length: 13; J: TRBJ1-2; DNA: TGTGCCAGCACCACTCTGGCGGGGCATGGCTACACCTTC; CDR3: CASTTLAGHGYTF
D: TRBD2; size: .; V: TRBV6-4; length: 14; J: TRBJ2-2; DNA: TGTGCCAGCAGTGAGGGGGGGTTGACCGGGGAGCTGTTTTTT; CDR3: CASSEGGLTGELFF
D: .; size: .; V: TRBV5-4; length: 16; J: TRBJ2-3; DNA: TGTGCCAGCAGCTCAGGGGTCACGGCAGACGCAGATACGCAGTATTTT; CDR3: CASSSGVTADADTQYF
D: TRBD1; size: .; V: TRBV2; length: 14; J: TRBJ1-1; DNA: TGTGCCAGCAGGATCAGGGGGCTAGGGACTGAAGCTTTCTTT; CDR3: CASRIRGLGTEAFF
D: TRBD1; size: .; V: TRBV9; length: 14; J: TRBJ1-1; DNA: TGTGCCAGCAGCGGGGACAGTCGTAACACTGAAGCTTTCTTT; CDR3: CASSGDSRNTEAFF
D: .; size: .; V: TRBV7-9; length: 13; J: TRBJ2-1; DNA: TGTGCCAGCAGCTTAGAAACGGGGAATGAGCAGTTCTTC; CDR3: CASSLETGNEQFF
D: TRBD1; size: once; V: TRBV18; length: 15; J: TRBJ2-5; DNA: TGTGCCAGCTCACCGGCAACAGGGGGTCAAGAGACCCAGTACTTC; CDR3: CASSPATGGQETQYF
D: TRBD1; size: few; V: TRBV19; length: 13; J: TRBJ1-2; DNA: TGTGCCAGTAGTACGCCAGGGGGCTATGGCTACACCTTC; CDR3: CASSTPGGYGYTF
D: .; size: .; V: TRBV25-1; length: 14; J: TRBJ1-1; DNA: TGTGCCAGCAGTGCCACCGGGACACACACTGAAGCTTTCTTT; CDR3: CASSATGTHTEAFF
D: .; size: .; V: TRBV29-1; length: 11; J: TRBJ2-4; DNA: TGCAGCGTTGAACGGGTGAACATTCAGTACTTC; CDR3: CSVERVNIQYF
D: TRBD1; size: .; V: TRBV27; length: 15; J: TRBJ1-2; DNA: TGTGCCAGCAGGCACACAGGGGACCCCCGTACGGGCTACACCTTC; CDR3: CASRHTGDPRTGYTF
D: TRBD1; size: .; V: TRBV11-3; length: 15; J: TRBJ2-1; DNA: TGTGCCAGCAGCTTTCCCACAGGGGATTTCAATGAGCAGTTCTTC; CDR3: CASSFPTGDFNEQFF
D: .; size: few; V: TRBV9; length: 15; J: TRBJ1-6; DNA: TGTGCCAGCAGCGTAGGGACAAGGACGAATTCACCCCTCCACTTT; CDR3: CASSVGTRTNSPLHF
D: TRBD1; size: .; V: TRBV27; length: 16; J: TRBJ2-1; DNA: TGTGCCAGCAGTTTAGGGGCGGACAGGGGATGGGATGAGCAGTTCTTC; CDR3: CASSLGADRGWDEQFF
D: .; size: .; V: TRBV7-6; length: 15; J: TRBJ2-5; DNA: TGTGCCAGCAGCTTAGCGGGGGGAAGGCGAGAGACCCAGTACTTC; CDR3: CASSLAGGRRETQYF
D: TRBD2; size: .; V: TRBV5-1; length: 16; J: TRBJ2-5; DNA: TGCGCCAGCAGCTTGGGTCCTAGCGGGGAGCAAGAGACCCAGTACTTC; CDR3: CASSLGPSGEQETQYF
D: TRBD1; size: .; V: TRBV30; length: 14; J: TRBJ1-2; DNA: TGTGCCTGGTACCGGGACAGCCTTAACTATGGCTACACCTTC; CDR3: CAWYRDSLNYGYTF